The 30 T cell receptor beta chains presented below share a single source sample, sequenced in a study of T-cell memory formation after mild COVID-19. TCRdb re-called the 5' RACE reads with MiXCR, one entry per CDR3 protein. The table includes more than 120,000 distinct CDR3 sequences, over 6% detected once. The source material was PBMCs or a T cell subset sorted from them (not recorded which). The receptors originated from an adult woman who had mild COVID-19 (a few samples of this study predate the infection). Cell type and time point are not known.

The J gene is TRBJ1-6, the V gene TRBV2; weak D call: TRBD1 (5 bases). V lost 7 bases, J lost 5 bases, and 12 bases lay in between. Germline V gene data show CDR1 as SNHLY and CDR2 as FYNNEI. This CDR3 has 14 amino acids. For the CDR3, the DNA is TGTGCCAGCACCCGGGGCGGGGATAATTCACCCCTCCACTTT. It yields the protein CASTRGGDNSPLHF.

This clonotype was picked up a small number of times. The chain uses TRBV7-9 and TRBJ1-2, with D uncertain. Deletions cut 7 bases from V and 4 bases from J, with 10 bases between. The germline gives CDR1 SEHNR, CDR2 FQNEAQ (reference sequence). This CDR3 spans 12 amino acids. The CDR3 nucleotides are TGTGCCAGCACGGATGGAATCTATGGCTACACCTTC. It is translated as CASTDGIYGYTF.

This clonotype occurred many times. The chain uses TRBV5-1 and TRBJ2-2, with D perhaps TRBD1 (6 bases). The CDR3 is made up of 16 amino acids. Germline CDR1 is SGHRS and CDR2 is YFSETQ. Trimming cost V 0 bases and J 0 bases, with 9 bases left between them. CDR3 coding DNA: TGCGCCAGCAGCTTGGCGGCAGGGGCGAACACCGGGGAGCTGTTTTTT. It specifies CASSLAAGANTGELFF.

This clonotype occurred a few times. The genes are TRBV6-2 or TRBV6-3 and TRBJ2-7; 9 bases are a match to TRBD2. Germline trimming cut 6 bases from V and 13 bases from J; bases unmatched to any gene: 7. This CDR3 is built from 11 residues. CDR1 MNHEY and CDR2 SVGEGT come from the germline V gene. CDR3 region: CASSSGTSNYF. The CDR3 DNA reads as TGTGCCAGCAGCTCCGGGACTAGCAATTACTTC.

In its sample, this clonotype was seen many times. This chain links TRBV5-1 with TRBJ2-1; the match to TRBD2 covers 10 bases. Germline trimming cut 2 bases from V and 3 bases from J; bases unmatched to any gene: 2. Germline CDR1 reads SGHRS; CDR2 reads YFSETQ. The CDR3 is 15 residues long. The CDR3 region is CASSLAGGGYNEQFF. The CDR3, as DNA: TGCGCCAGCAGCTTAGCGGGAGGGGGCTACAATGAGCAGTTCTTC.

This chain joins TRBV5-1 and TRBJ1-1, with 9 bases lining up with TRBD1. Unmatched junction bases numbered 12, after V lost 3 bases and J lost 6 bases. This CDR3 has 16 amino acids. Germline CDR1 and CDR2: SGHRS and YFSETQ. The CDR3 protein is CASSSFPRDRAPEAFF. As DNA, the CDR3 is TGCGCCAGCAGCTCCTTCCCCCGGGACAGGGCCCCTGAAGCTTTCTTT.

This chain uses TRBV10-3 with TRBJ1-3, with D perhaps matching TRBD1 (6 bases). The CDR3 is made up of 17 amino acids. V was shortened by 6 bases and J by 2 bases, with 20 bases between the two germline ends. CDR1 ENHRY and CDR2 SYGVKD come from the germline V gene. CDR3 loop: CAIRNNLARGTGNTIYF. In nucleotides, the CDR3 is TGTGCCATCAGGAATAATCTAGCCAGGGGAACTGGAAACACCATATATTTT.

The J gene is TRBJ2-7, the V gene TRBV7-2; possibly TRBD1 or TRBD2 for D (5 bases each). Germline CDR1 SGHTA, CDR2 FQGNSA. This CDR3 is 15 amino acids long. V lost 5 bases and J 3 bases, leaving 17 bases between the germline ends. The CDR3 DNA reads as TGTGCCAGCAGCCCCGGGGCGGCAAGGCTCTACGAGCAGTACTTC. Its protein product is CASSPGAARLYEQYF. Full variable domain (missing parts from reference TRBV7-2 and TRBJ2-7): GAGVSQSPSNKVTEKGKDVELRCDPISGHTALYWYRQSLGQGLEFLIYFQGNSAPDKSGLPSDRFSAERTGGSVSTLTIQRTQQEDSAVYLCASSPGAARLYEQYFGPGTRLTVT.

The rearrangement links TRBV12-3 or TRBV12-4 to TRBJ2-1; 10 nucleotides align to TRBD2. V dropped 7 bases and J dropped 4; count of bases not matched to a gene: 4. This CDR3 region has 14 residues. DNA of the CDR3: TGTGCCAGCAATAGCGGGGGGTCTTACAATGAGCAGTTCTTC. Protein sequence: CASNSGGSYNEQFF.

The genes are TRBV18 and TRBJ2-2; no clear D. The CDR3 runs to 15 residues. CDR1 is KGHSH and CDR2 is LQKENI in the germline V gene. Trimming left V 6 bases short and J 6 bases short, with 17 bases between. CDR3 protein: CASSSDSVGPGELFF. CDR3 bases: TGTGCCAGCTCCTCAGACTCCGTCGGGCCCGGGGAGCTGTTTTTT.

The chain is built from TRBV3-1 and TRBJ2-5; no reliable D call. V shed 1 base and J shed 5 bases, with 17 bases lying between them. The germline CDR1 and CDR2 sequences are LGHDT and YNNKEL (reference sequence). CDR3 length: 16 residues. The CDR3 DNA follows: TGTGCCAGCAGCCAAGGCGCCGGGCAGGTCATGGAGACCCAGTACTTC. This translates into CASSQGAGQVMETQYF.

The chain links TRBV4-2 to TRBJ1-5; 11 bases are shared with TRBD1. This CDR3 contains 15 residues. Germline-derived CDR1 and CDR2 are LGHNA and YNFKEQ. Germline trimming cut 1 base from V and 7 bases from J; bases unmatched to any gene: 3. The CDR3 sequence: CASSQGTGGGQPQHF. The CDR3 bases are TGTGCCAGCAGCCAAGGGACAGGGGGCGGGCAGCCCCAGCATTTT.

In its sample, this clonotype was seen many times. This chain connects TRBV4-2 to TRBJ2-2; D ambiguous. The CDR3 spans 14 residues. Looked up from germline, CDR1 is LGHNA and CDR2 is YNFKEQ. The V and J ends lost 2 bases and 6 bases respectively, with 10 bases between them. The CDR3 reads CASSQSQPPGELFF. DNA of the CDR3: TGTGCCAGCAGCCAATCCCAGCCCCCCGGGGAGCTGTTTTTT.

This clonotype was seen repeatedly, ten times or more. V gene TRBV7-2 combines with J gene TRBJ2-1; 15 bases align to TRBD2. Unmatched junction bases numbered 12, after V lost 7 bases and J lost 8 bases. CDR3 length: 17 amino acids. The germline CDR1 and CDR2 sequences are SGHTA and FQGNSA. The CDR3 coding sequence is TGTGCCAGCAACTCCCCCCGGGGGACTAGCGGGAGGTATGAGCAGTTCTTC. Translated: CASNSPRGTSGRYEQFF.

This clonotype was seen a handful of times. The chain couples TRBV9 to TRBJ1-1, with a tentative D call TRBD1 (5 bases). With 1 base removed from V and 2 bases from J, the gap between germline ends came to 15 bases. The CDR3 is 16 residues long. In germline, CDR1 is SGDLS, CDR2 YYNGEE. DNA of the CDR3: TGTGCCAGCAGCGTACAGGGTTACAGCAAAAACACTGAAGCTTTCTTT. Encoded protein: CASSVQGYSKNTEAFF.

This clonotype was detected a few times. This sequence joins TRBV20-1 and TRBJ1-2; TRBD1 agrees at 11 bases. With V trimmed by 2 bases and J by 12 bases, 11 bases remained unmatched. Germline values: CDR1 DFQATT, CDR2 SNEGSKA (reference sequence). CDR3 size: 14 residues. CDR3 in amino acids: CSARPGTGGQSDTF. The CDR3 nucleotides are TGCAGTGCTAGACCCGGGACAGGGGGTCAGTCGGACACCTTC.

At least ten counts were recorded for this clonotype. V usage is TRBV7-9 and J usage is TRBJ2-7; D gene unclear. The CDR3 is 13 residues long. Germline V lookup: CDR1 SEHNR, CDR2 FQNEAQ (reference sequence). V shed 2 bases and J shed 1 base, with 6 bases lying between them. The CDR3 sequence: CASSLTHSYEQYF. CDR3 in DNA: TGTGCCAGCAGCTTAACCCATTCCTACGAGCAGTACTTC. The full variable domain, rest sourced from reference TRBV7-9 and TRBJ2-7, is DTGVSQNPRHKITKRGQNVTFRCDPISEHNRLYWYRQTLGQGPEFLTYFQNEAQLEKSRLLSDRFSAERPKGSFSTLEIQRTEQGDSAMYLCASSLTHSYEQYFGPGTRLTVT.

This clonotype showed up just a few times. The chain recombines TRBV7-2 with TRBJ2-3, with 7 bases that match TRBD1. The junction had 3 bases not matched to a gene; V was cut back by 8 bases and J by 1 base. The CDR3 length is 13 residues. Germline V lookup: CDR1 SGHTA, CDR2 FQGNSA. CDR3 DNA sequence: TGTGCCAGCCAAGGACAGGGCACAGATACGCAGTATTTT. Its translation: CASQGQGTDTQYF.

Only a few counts were recorded for this clonotype. The CDR3 loop reads CASNRRGEKLFF. The DNA for the CDR3 is TGTGCCAGCAACAGGAGAGGTGAAAAACTGTTTTTT. The V call is TRBV2, the J call TRBJ1-4; D possibly corresponds to TRBD1 (5 bases). The CDR3 consists of 12 residues. Germline V gene sequence: CDR1 SNHLY, CDR2 FYNNEI. The ends were cut back, 7 bases at V and 7 bases at J, with 10 bases in the middle. The variable domain in full, completed from reference TRBV2 and TRBJ1-4, reads EPEVTQTPSHQVTQMGQEVILRCVPISNHLYFYWYRQILGQKVEFLVSFYNNEISEKSEIFDDQFSVERPDGSNFTLKIRSTKLEDSAMYFCASNRRGEKLFFGSGTQLSVL.

This rearrangement joins TRBV12-3 or TRBV12-4 to TRBJ2-3; TRBD1 matches 11 bases. Losses at the gene ends were 8 bases for V and 3 bases for J; bases not matched to a gene: 4. This CDR3 contains 14 residues. This CDR3 reads CASWTGGRTDTQYF. The CDR3 DNA reads as TGTGCCAGCTGGACAGGGGGCAGGACAGATACGCAGTATTTT.

The V and J genes are TRBV3-1 and TRBJ2-1, with 16 bases matching TRBD2. V lost 4 bases and J lost 10; bases outside the gene matches: 13. The CDR3 is 18 amino acids. Germline V gene sequence: CDR1 LGHDT, CDR2 YNNKEL (reference sequence). The CDR3 reads CASSPSGLAGGQVREQFF. CDR3 nucleotide sequence: TGTGCCAGCAGCCCTTCGGGACTAGCGGGAGGGCAGGTCCGAGAGCAGTTCTTC.

The chain has TRBV3-1 and TRBJ2-1; tentatively, D is TRBD1 (6 bases). The CDR3 has 15 residues. Germline values: CDR1 LGHDT, CDR2 YNNKEL (reference sequence). V was trimmed by 1 base and J by 8 bases, leaving 15 bases between them. The DNA for the CDR3 is TGTGCCAGCAGCCAAGGGACAGTCCTGGCCGATGAGCAGTTCTTC. Its translation is CASSQGTVLADEQFF.

This clonotype was seen ten or more times. The CDR3 loop is CASTYGGGKTQYF. CDR3 nucleotide sequence: TGTGCCAGCACCTACGGAGGCGGGAAGACCCAGTACTTC. The V and J genes are TRBV3-1 and TRBJ2-5; perhaps TRBD2 as D (6 bases). V was trimmed by 7 bases and J by 6 bases, leaving 15 bases between them. The CDR3 is made up of 13 amino acids. Germline V CDR1 and CDR2: LGHDT, YNNKEL (reference sequence).

This clonotype has a count of ten or more. The V gene is TRBV29-1, the J gene TRBJ1-1; D may be TRBD1 (5 bases). CDR3 length equals 11 residues. CDR1 and CDR2 from the germline V gene are SQVTM and ANQGSEA. Trimming took off 8 bases at V and 5 bases at J, with 12 bases between the two ends. The CDR3 loop is CSSHRWTEAFF. For the CDR3, the DNA is TGCAGCTCTCACAGGTGGACTGAAGCTTTCTTT.

This clonotype occurred many times. The genes are TRBV12-3 or TRBV12-4 and TRBJ2-3, with D possibly matching TRBD2 (6 bases). With 4 bases removed from V and 4 bases from J, the gap between germline ends came to 15 bases. This CDR3 is 15 amino acids long. The CDR3 sequence: CASSSYMGGADTQYF. Written as DNA, the CDR3 is TGTGCCAGCAGTTCCTACATGGGGGGTGCAGATACGCAGTATTTT.

This clonotype was found many times. The V gene is TRBV20-1, the J gene TRBJ2-1; 10 bases agree with TRBD2. Germline loops: CDR1 DFQATT, CDR2 SNEGSKA (reference sequence). Unmatched junction bases numbered 4, after V lost 2 bases and J lost 0 bases. CDR3 length: 16 residues. CDR3 coding DNA: TGCAGTGCTAGACGGGCTAGCGGGAGCTCCTACAATGAGCAGTTCTTC. It translates to CSARRASGSSYNEQFF.

Details on this clonotype: This may be a read error, as it is one base from a much larger clone. The CDR3 here is CATSESGAGEMFF. CDR3 nucleotide sequence: TGTGCCACCAGTGAATCTGGGGCCGGGGAGATGTTTTTT. J is TRBJ2-2 and V is TRBV24-1, with D perhaps TRBD1 or TRBD2 (5 bases each). Germline V gives CDR1 KGHDR, CDR2 SFDVKD. The CDR3 is 13 amino acids.

The CDR3 DNA sequence: TGTGCCAGCAGCTCAGGGGGTAACAATCAGCCCCAGCATTTT. Amino acid sequence: CASSSGGNNQPQHF. The chain joins TRBV5-4 to TRBJ1-5; 7 bases fit TRBD1. The CDR3 consists of 14 residues. Germline V gives CDR1 SGHNT, CDR2 YYREEE (reference sequence). V shed 3 bases and J 3 bases; nucleotides not matched to a gene: 3.

This clonotype was seen at least ten times. V gene TRBV5-6 combines with J gene TRBJ1-1; D not resolved. The germline V and J ends were trimmed by 4 bases and 5 bases, with 12 bases remaining between them. Germline V gene lookup returns CDR1 SGHDT and CDR2 YYEEEE. This CDR3 comprises 13 residues. CDR3 DNA sequence: TGTGCCAGCAGCCGGCGTCTCCAGACTGAAGCTTTCTTT. Amino acids: CASSRRLQTEAFF.

J is TRBJ2-7 and V is TRBV5-1, with D tentatively TRBD1 (5 bases). Germline values: CDR1 SGHRS, CDR2 YFSETQ. V lost 1 base and J lost 4, with 9 bases in between. This CDR3 has 13 residues. The CDR3 DNA reads TGCGCCAGCAGCTTGAGGGGCTTATACGAGCAGTACTTC. Residues: CASSLRGLYEQYF.